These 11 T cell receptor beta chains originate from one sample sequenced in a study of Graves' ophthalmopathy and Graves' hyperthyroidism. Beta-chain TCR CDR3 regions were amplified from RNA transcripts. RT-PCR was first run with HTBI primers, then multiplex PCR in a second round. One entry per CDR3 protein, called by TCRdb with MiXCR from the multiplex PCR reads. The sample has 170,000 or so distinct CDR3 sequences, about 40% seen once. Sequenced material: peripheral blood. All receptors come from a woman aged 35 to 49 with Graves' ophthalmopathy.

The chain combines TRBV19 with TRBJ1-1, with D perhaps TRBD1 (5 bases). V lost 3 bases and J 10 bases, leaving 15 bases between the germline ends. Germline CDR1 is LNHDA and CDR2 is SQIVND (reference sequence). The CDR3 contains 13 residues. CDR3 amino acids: CASSINGDSRAFF. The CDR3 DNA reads TGTGCCAGTAGTATTAATGGAGACAGCCGAGCTTTCTTT.

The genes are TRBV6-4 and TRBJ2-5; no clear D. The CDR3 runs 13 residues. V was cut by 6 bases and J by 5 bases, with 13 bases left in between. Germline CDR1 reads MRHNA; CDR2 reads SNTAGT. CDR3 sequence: CASRPVLGETQYF. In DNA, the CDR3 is TGTGCCAGCAGGCCGGTCCTGGGGGAGACCCAGTACTTC.

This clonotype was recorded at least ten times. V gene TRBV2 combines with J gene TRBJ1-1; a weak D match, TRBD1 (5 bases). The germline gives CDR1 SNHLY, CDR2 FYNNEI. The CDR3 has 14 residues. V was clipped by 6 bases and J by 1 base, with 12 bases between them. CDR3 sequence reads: CASRPDSRNTEAFF. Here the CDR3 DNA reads TGTGCCAGCAGGCCAGACAGCAGGAACACTGAAGCTTTCTTT.

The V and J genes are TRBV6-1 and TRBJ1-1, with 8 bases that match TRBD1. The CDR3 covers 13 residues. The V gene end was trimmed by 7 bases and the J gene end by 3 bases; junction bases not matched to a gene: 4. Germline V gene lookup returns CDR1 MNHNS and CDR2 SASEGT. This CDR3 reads CASKQTGDTEAFF. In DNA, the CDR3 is TGTGCCAGCAAACAGACAGGGGACACTGAAGCTTTCTTT.

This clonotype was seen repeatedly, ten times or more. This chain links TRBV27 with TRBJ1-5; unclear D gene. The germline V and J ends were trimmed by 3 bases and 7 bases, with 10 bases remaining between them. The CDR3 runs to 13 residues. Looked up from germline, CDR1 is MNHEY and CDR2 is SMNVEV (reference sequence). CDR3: CASSFSSSQPQHF. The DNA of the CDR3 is TGTGCCAGCAGTTTTAGCTCCTCGCAGCCCCAGCATTTT.

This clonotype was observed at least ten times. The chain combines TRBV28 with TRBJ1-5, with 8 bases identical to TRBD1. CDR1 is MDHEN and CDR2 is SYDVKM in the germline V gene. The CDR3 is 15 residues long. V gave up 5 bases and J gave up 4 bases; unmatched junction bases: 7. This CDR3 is CASSPRDRKNQPQHF. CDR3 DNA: TGTGCCAGCAGTCCCCGGGACAGGAAGAATCAGCCCCAGCATTTT.

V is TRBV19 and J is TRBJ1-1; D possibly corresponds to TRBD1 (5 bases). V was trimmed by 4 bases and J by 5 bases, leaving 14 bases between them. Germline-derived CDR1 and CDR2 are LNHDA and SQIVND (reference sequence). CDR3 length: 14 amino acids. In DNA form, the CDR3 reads TGTGCCAGTAGTACCCGAGGGGCTCGTACTGAAGCTTTCTTT. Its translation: CASSTRGARTEAFF.

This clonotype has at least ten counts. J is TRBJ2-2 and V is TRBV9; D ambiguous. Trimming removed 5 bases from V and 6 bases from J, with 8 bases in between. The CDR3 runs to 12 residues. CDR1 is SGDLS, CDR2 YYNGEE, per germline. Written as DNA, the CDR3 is TGTGCCAGCAGTACACCGCCCGGGGAGCTGTTTTTT. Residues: CASSTPPGELFF.

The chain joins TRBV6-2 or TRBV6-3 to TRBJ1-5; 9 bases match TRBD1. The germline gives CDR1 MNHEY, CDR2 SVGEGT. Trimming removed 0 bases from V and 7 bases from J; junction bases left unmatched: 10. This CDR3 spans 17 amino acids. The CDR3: CASSYSITGTGKQPQHF. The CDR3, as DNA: TGTGCCAGCAGTTACTCGATAACCGGGACAGGGAAACAGCCCCAGCATTTT.

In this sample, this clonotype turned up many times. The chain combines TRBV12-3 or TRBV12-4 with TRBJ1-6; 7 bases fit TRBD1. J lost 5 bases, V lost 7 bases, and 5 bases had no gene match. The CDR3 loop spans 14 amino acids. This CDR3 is CASTPGTDNSPLHF. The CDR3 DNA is TGTGCCAGCACCCCGGGGACAGATAATTCACCCCTCCACTTT.

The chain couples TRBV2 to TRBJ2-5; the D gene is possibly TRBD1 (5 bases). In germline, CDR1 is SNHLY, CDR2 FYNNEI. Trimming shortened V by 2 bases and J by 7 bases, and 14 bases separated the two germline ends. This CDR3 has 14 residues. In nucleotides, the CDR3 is TGTGCCAGCAGTGAACGCAGGGTTGGAGTGACCCAGTACTTC. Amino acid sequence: CASSERRVGVTQYF.